The present TCR beta chain was sequenced within a study of T cells after yellow fever vaccination. TCRdb called the 5' RACE reads again in MiXCR, with one record for every CDR3 protein. The sample yields about 400,000 distinct CDR3 sequences, 11% seen once. Deletions cut 0 bases from V and 1 base from J, with 9 bases between. The CDR3 is 14 amino acids. Per germline, CDR1 GTSNPN and CDR2 SVGIG (reference sequence). This clonotype has a handful of counts. No antigen is known for it. Broader study findings: Relatively few clonotypes were ones that appeared in both CD4 and CD8 compartments.

The chain is built from TRBV30 and TRBJ1-1; D ambiguous. This TCR was recovered from a man younger than 35 who received the YFV17D yellow fever vaccine. Sequencing used PBMCs, obtained on the day of the first yellow fever vaccination. The chain's CDR3 is CAWSVDSGNTEAFF. The DNA for the CDR3 is TGTGCCTGGAGTGTAGATTCCGGGAACACTGAAGCTTTCTTT.